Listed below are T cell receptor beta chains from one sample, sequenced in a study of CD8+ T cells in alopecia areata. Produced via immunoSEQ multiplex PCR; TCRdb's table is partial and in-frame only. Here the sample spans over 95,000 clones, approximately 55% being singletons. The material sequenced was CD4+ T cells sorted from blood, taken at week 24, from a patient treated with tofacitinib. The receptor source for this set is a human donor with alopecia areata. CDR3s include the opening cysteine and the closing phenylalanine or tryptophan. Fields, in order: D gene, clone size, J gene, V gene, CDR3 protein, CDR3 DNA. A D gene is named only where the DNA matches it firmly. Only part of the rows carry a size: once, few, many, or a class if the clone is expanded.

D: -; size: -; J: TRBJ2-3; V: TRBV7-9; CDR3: CASSTDPTDTQYF; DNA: TGTGCCAGCAGCACGGACCCCACAGATACGCAGTATTTT
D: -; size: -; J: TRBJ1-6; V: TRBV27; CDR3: CASSFLGGRSNSPLHF; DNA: TGTGCCAGCAGTTTCTTGGGGGGTCGAAGTAATTCACCCCTCCACTTT
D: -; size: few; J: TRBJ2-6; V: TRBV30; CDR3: CAWSVRNSGANVLTF; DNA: TGTGCCTGGAGCGTTCGGAACTCTGGGGCCAACGTCCTGACTTTC
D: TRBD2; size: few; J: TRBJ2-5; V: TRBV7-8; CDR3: CASSFGLAGGETQYF; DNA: TGTGCCAGCAGCTTCGGACTAGCGGGAGGGGAGACCCAGTACTTC
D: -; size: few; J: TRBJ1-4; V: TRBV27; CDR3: CASKVRGREKLFF; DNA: TGTGCCAGCAAGGTGCGGGGGCGGGAAAAACTGTTTTTT
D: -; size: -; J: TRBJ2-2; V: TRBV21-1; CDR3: CASRTGTPNTGELFF; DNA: TGTGCCAGCAGAACCGGGACACCTAACACCGGGGAGCTGTTTTTT
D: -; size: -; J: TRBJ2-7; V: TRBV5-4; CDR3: CASSLDPKHSYEQYF; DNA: TGTGCCAGCAGCTTGGACCCCAAGCACTCCTACGAGCAGTACTTC
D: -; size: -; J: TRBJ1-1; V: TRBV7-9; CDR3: CATAGGGFEAFF; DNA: TGTGCCACCGCGGGAGGGGGTTTTGAAGCTTTCTTT
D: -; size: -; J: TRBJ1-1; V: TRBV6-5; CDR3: CASSLTGNTEAFF; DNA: TGTGCCAGCAGTTTGACAGGGAACACTGAAGCTTTCTTT
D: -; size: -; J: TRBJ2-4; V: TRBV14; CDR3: CASSRAGIAKNIQYF; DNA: TGTGCCAGCAGCCGGGCAGGCATAGCCAAAAACATTCAGTACTTC
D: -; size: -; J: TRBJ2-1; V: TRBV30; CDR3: CAWSPTGYNEQFF; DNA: TGTGCCTGGAGTCCGACCGGTTACAATGAGCAGTTCTTC
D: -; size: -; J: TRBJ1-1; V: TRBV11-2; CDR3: CASSLGSGTEAFF; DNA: TGTGCCAGCAGTTTGGGATCAGGCACTGAAGCTTTCTTT
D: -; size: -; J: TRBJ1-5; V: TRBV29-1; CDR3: CSVEGHHHSNQPQHF; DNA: TGCAGCGTTGAGGGACACCACCATAGCAATCAGCCCCAGCATTTT
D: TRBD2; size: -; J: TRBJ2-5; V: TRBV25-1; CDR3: CASSGGLAGKRGETQYF; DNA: TGTGCCAGCAGTGGAGGACTAGCGGGGAAAAGGGGAGAGACCCAGTACTTC
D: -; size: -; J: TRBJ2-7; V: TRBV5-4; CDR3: CASSRGFEQYF; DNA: TGTGCCAGCAGTAGGGGATTCGAGCAGTACTTC
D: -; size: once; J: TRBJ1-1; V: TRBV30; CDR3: CAWSPRNTEAFF; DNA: TGTGCCTGGAGCCCGAGGAACACTGAAGCTTTCTTT
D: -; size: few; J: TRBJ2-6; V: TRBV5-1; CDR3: CASSLGQGRVGANVLTF; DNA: TGCGCCAGCAGCTTGGGGCAGGGAAGAGTAGGGGCCAACGTCCTGACTTTC
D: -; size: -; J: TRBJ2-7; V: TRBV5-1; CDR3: CASSQSVTAEQYF; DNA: TGCGCCAGCAGCCAATCCGTGACGGCCGAGCAGTACTTC
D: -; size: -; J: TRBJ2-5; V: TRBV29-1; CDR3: CSSSGGQETQYF; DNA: TGCAGCTCCTCAGGTGGACAAGAGACCCAGTACTTC
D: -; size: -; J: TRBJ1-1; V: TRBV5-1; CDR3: CASSLTVNTEAFF; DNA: TGCGCCAGCAGCTTGACGGTGAACACTGAAGCTTTCTTT
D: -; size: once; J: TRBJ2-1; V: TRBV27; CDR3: CASSFRGRAYNEQFF; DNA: TGTGCCAGCAGTTTTAGGGGGAGGGCCTACAATGAGCAGTTCTTC
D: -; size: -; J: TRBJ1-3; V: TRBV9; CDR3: CASSVATGTRGGLNTIYF; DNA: TGTGCCAGCAGCGTAGCTACAGGAACACGAGGAGGTTTGAACACCATATATTTT